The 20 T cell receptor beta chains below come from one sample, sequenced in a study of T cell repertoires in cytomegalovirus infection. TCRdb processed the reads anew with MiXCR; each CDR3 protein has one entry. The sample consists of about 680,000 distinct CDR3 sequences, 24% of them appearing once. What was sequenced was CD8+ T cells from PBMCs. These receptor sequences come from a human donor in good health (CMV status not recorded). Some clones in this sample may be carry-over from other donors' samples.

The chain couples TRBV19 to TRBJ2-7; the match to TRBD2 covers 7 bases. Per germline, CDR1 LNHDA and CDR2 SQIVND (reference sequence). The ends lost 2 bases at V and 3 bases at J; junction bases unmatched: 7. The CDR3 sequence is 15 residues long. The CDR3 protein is CASSITSVGFYEQYF. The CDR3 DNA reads TGTGCCAGTAGTATAACTAGCGTGGGATTCTACGAGCAGTACTTC.

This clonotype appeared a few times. The CDR3 spells CASSLGHIVYEQYF. The CDR3 coding sequence is TGTGCCAGCAGCTTGGGACACATCGTCTACGAGCAGTACTTC. The genes are TRBV14 and TRBJ2-7; D is perhaps TRBD1 (6 bases). V lost 5 bases, J lost 3 bases, and 14 bases lay in between. Germline V lookup: CDR1 SGHDN, CDR2 FVKESK. There are 14 residues in the CDR3.

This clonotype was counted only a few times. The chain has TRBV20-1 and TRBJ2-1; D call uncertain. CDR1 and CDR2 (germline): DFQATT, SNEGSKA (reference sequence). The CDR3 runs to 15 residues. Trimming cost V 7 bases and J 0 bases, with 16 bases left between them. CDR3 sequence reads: CSVPDSFNSYNEQFF. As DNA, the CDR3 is TGCAGTGTTCCTGACTCTTTTAACTCCTACAATGAGCAGTTCTTC.

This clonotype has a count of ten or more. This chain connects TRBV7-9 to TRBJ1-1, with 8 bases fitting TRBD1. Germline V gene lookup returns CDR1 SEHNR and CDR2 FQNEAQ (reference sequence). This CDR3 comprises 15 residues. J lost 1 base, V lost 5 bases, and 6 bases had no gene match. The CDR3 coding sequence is TGTGCCAGCAGCACCCCGGGACAGGCGAACACTGAAGCTTTCTTT. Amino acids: CASSTPGQANTEAFF.

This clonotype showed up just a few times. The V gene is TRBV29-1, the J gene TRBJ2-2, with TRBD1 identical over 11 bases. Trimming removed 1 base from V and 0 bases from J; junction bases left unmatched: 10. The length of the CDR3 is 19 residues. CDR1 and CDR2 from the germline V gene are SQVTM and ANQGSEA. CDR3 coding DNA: TGCAGCGTTGAAGGGGGCCCCGGGACAGGGGGTACGAACACCGGGGAGCTGTTTTTT. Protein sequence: CSVEGGPGTGGTNTGELFF.

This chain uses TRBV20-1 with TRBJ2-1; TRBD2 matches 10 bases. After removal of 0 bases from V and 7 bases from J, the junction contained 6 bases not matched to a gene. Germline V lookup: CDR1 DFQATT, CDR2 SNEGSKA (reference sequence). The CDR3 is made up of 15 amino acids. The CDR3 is CSARDLAGVRNEQFF. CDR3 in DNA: TGCAGTGCTAGAGATCTAGCGGGGGTCCGGAATGAGCAGTTCTTC.

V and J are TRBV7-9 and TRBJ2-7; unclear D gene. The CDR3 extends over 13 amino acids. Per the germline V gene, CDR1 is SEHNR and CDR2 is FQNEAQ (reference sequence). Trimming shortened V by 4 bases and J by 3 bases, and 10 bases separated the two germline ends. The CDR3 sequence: CASSSSVLYEQYV. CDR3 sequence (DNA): TGTGCCAGCAGCTCGTCCGTTCTCTACGAGCAGTACGTC.

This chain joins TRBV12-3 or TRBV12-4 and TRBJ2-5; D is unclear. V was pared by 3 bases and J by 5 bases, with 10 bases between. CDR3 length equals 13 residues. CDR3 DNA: TGTGCCAGCAGTTTTTGGTACTGGGAGACCCAGTACTTC. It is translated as CASSFWYWETQYF.

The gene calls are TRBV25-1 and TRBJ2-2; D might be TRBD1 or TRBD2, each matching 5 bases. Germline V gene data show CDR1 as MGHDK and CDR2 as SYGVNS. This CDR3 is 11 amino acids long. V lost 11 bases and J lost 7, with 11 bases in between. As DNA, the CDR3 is TGTGCCTACTTGGGGGACGGGGAGCTGTTTTTT. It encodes CAYLGDGELFF.

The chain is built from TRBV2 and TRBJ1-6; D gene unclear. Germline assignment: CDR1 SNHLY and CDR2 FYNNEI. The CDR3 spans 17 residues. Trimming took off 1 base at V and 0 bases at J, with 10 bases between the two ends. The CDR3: CASSEGTVSSYNSPLHF. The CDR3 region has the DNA TGTGCCAGCAGTGAAGGGACGGTGAGCTCCTATAATTCACCCCTCCACTTT.

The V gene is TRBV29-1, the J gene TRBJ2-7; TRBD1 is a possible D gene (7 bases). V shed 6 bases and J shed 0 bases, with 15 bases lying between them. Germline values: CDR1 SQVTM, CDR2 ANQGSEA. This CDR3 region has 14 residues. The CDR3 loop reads CSVEGQQPSYEQYF. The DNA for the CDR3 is TGCAGCGTGGAGGGACAGCAACCCTCCTACGAGCAGTACTTC.

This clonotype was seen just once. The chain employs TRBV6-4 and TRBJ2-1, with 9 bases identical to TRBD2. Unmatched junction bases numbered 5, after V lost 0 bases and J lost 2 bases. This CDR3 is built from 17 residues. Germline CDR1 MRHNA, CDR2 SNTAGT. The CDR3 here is CASSDSERGVPYNEQFF. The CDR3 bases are TGTGCCAGCAGTGACTCTGAGCGGGGGGTCCCCTACAATGAGCAGTTCTTC.

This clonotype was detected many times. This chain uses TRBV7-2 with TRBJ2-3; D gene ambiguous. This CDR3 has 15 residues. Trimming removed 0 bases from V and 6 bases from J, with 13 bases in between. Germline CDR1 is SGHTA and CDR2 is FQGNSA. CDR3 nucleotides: TGTGCCAGCAGCTTAGCAGGTCCATATGGGGATACGCAGTATTTT. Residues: CASSLAGPYGDTQYF.

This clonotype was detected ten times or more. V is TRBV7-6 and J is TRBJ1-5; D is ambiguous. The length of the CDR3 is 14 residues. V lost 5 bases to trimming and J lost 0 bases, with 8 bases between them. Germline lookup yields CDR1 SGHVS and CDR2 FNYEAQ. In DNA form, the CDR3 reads TGTGCCAGCAGCGACTCTCTTAGCAATCAGCCCCAGCATTTT. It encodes CASSDSLSNQPQHF.

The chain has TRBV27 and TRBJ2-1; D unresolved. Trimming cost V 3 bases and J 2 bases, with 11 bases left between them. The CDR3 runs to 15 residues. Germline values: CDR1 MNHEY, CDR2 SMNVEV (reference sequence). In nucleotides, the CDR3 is TGTGCCAGCAGTTTGGTCCGGGTAACCTACAATGAGCAGTTCTTC. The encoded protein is CASSLVRVTYNEQFF.

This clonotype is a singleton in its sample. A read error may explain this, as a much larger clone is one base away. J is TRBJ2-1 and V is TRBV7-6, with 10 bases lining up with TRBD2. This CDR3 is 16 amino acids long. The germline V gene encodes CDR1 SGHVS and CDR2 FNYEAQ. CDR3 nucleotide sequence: TGTGTCAGCAGCTTAGCCCTAGCGGGGGCAGAGGGTGAGCAGTTCTTC. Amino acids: CVSSLALAGAEGEQFF.

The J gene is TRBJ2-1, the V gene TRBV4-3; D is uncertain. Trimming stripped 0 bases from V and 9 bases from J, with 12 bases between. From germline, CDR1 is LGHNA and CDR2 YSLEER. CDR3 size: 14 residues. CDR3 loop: CASSQEGYSGEQFF. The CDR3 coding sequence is TGCGCCAGCAGCCAAGAAGGGTACTCGGGTGAGCAGTTCTTC.

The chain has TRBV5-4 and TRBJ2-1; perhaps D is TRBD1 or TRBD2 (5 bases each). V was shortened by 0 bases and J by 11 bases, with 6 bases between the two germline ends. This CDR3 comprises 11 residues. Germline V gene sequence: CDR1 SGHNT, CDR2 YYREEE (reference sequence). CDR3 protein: CASSLEGQQFF. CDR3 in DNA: TGTGCCAGCAGCTTGGAGGGACAGCAGTTCTTC.

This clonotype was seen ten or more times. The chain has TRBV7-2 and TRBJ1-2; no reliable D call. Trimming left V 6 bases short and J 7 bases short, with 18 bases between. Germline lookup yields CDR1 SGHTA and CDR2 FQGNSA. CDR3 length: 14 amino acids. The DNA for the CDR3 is TGTGCCAGCAGTCCCCCGGGCAGCTCAGGTGGCTACACCTTC. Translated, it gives CASSPPGSSGGYTF.

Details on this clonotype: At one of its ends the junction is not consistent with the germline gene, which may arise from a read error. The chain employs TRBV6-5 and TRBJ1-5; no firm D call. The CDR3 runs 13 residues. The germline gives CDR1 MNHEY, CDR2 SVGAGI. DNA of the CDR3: TGTGTCAGCAGTTACGACTTGGGTCAGCCCCAGCATTTT. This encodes CVSSYDLGQPQHF.